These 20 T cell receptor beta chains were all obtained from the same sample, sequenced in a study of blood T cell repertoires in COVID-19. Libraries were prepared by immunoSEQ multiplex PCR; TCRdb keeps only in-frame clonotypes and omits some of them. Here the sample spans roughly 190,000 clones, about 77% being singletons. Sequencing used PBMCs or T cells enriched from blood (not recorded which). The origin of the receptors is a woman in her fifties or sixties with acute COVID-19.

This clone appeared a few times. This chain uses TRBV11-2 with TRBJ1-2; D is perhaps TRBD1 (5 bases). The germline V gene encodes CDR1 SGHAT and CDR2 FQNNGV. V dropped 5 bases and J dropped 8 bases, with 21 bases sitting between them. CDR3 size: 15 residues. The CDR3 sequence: CASSHLARLGAGYTF. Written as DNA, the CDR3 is TGTGCCAGCAGCCACCTGGCCCGATTAGGGGCAGGCTACACCTTC.

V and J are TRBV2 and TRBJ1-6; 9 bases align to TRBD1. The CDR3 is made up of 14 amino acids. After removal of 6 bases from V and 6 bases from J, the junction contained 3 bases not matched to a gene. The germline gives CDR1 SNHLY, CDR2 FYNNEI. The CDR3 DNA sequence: TGTGCCAGCAGCGACAGGGGGGTTAATTCACCCCTCCACTTT. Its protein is CASSDRGVNSPLHF. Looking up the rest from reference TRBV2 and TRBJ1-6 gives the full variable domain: EPEVTQTPSHQVTQMGQEVILRCVPISNHLYFYWYRQILGQKVEFLVSFYNNEISEKSEIFDDQFSVERPDGSNFTLKIRSTKLEDSAMYFCASSDRGVNSPLHFGNGTRLTVT.

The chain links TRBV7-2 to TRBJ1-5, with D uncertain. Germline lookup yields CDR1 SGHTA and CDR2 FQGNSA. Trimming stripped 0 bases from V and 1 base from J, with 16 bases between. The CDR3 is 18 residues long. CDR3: CASSLAPPESRSNQPQHF. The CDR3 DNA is TGTGCCAGCAGCTTAGCTCCCCCAGAATCTAGGAGCAATCAGCCCCAGCATTTT.

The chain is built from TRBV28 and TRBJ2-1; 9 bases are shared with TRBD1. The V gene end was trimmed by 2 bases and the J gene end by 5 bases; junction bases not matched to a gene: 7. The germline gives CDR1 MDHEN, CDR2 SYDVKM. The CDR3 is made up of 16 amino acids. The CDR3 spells CASSLPRQGGHNEQFF. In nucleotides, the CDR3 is TGTGCCAGCAGTTTACCCCGACAGGGGGGCCACAATGAGCAGTTCTTC.

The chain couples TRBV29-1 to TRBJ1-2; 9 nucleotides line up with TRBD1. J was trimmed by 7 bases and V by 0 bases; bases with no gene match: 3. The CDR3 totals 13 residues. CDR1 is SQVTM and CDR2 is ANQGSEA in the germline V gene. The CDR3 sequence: CSVEDGQGIGYTF. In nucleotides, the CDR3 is TGCAGCGTTGAAGACGGACAGGGGATTGGCTACACCTTC.

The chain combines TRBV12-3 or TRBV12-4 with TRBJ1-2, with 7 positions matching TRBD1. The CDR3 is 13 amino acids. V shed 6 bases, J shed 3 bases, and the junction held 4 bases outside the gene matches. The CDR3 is CASSLGTDYGYTF. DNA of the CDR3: TGTGCCAGCAGCCTAGGGACAGACTATGGCTACACCTTC.

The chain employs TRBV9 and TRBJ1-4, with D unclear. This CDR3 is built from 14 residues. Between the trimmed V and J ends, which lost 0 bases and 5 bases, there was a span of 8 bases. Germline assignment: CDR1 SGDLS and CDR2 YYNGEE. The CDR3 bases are TGTGCCAGCAGCGTAGCGGCGGGGAATGAAAAACTGTTTTTT. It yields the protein CASSVAAGNEKLFF.

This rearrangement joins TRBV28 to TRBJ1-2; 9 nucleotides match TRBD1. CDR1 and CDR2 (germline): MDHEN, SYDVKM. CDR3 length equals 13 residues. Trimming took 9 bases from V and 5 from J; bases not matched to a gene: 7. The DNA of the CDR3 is TGTGCCAGTTTACCGGGACAGGGATATGGCTACACCTTC. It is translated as CASLPGQGYGYTF.

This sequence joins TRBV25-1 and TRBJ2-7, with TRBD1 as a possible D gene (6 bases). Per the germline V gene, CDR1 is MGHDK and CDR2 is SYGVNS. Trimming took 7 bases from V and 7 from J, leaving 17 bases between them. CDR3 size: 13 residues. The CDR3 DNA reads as TGTGCCAGCAATCCGGACAGTCCTTGGGAGCAGTACGTC. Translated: CASNPDSPWEQYV.

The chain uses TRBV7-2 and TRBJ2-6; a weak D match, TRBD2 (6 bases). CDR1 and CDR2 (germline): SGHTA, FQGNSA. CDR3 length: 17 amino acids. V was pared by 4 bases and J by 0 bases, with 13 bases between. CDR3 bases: TGTGCCAGCAGCTCAGGGACTCTCAACTCTGGGGCCAACGTCCTGACTTTC. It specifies CASSSGTLNSGANVLTF.

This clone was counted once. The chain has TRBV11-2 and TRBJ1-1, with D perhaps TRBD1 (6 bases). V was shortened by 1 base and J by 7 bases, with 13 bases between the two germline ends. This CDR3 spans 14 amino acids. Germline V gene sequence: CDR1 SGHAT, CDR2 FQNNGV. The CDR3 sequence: CASSLGYREGEAFF. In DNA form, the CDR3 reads TGTGCCAGCAGCTTAGGCTACAGGGAGGGTGAAGCTTTCTTT.

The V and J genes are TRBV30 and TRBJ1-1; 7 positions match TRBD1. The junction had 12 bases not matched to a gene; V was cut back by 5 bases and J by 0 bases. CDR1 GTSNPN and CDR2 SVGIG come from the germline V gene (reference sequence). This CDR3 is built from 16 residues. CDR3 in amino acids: CAWSREGARMNTEAFF. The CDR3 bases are TGTGCCTGGTCCCGGGAGGGGGCTCGAATGAACACTGAAGCTTTCTTT.

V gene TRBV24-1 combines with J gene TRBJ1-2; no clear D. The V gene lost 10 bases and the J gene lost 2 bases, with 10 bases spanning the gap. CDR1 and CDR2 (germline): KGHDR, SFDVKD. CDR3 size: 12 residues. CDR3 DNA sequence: TGTGCCACAAGAGACGGGAACTATGGCTACACCTTC. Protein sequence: CATRDGNYGYTF.

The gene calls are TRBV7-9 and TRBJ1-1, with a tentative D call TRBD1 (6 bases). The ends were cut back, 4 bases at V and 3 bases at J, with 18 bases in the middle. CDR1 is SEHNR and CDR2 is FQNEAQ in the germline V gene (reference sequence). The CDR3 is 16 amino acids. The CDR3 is CASSSSRRGAYTEAFF. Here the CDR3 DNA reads TGTGCCAGCAGCTCTAGCCGGCGGGGGGCGTACACTGAAGCTTTCTTT.

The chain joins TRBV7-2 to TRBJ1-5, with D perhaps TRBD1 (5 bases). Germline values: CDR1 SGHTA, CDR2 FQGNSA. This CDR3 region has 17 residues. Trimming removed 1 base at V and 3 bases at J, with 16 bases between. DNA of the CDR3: TGTGCCAGCAGCTTAGTGGGGCAGACTGGGAACAATCAGCCCCAGCATTTT. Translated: CASSLVGQTGNNQPQHF. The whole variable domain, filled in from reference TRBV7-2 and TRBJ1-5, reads GAGVSQSPSNKVTEKGKDVELRCDPISGHTALYWYRQSLGQGLEFLIYFQGNSAPDKSGLPSDRFSAERTGGSVSTLTIQRTQQEDSAVYLCASSLVGQTGNNQPQHFGDGTRLSIL.

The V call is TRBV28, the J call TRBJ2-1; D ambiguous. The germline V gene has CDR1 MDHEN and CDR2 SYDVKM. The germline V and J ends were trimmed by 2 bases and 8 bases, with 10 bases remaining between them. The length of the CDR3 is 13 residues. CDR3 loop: CASSLPPSDEQFF. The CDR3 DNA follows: TGTGCCAGCAGTTTACCTCCCAGCGATGAGCAGTTCTTC.

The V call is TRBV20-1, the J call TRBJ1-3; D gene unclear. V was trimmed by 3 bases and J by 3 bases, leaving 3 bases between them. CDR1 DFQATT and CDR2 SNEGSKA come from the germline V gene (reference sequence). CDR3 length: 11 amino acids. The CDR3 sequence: CSASHGNTIYF. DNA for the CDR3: TGCAGTGCTAGTCATGGAAACACCATATATTTT.

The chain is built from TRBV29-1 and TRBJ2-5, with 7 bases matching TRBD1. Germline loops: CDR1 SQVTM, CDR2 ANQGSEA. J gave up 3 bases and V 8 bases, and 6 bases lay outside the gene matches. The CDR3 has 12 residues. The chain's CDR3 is CSIRQGEETQYF. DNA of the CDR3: TGCAGCATTAGACAGGGCGAAGAGACCCAGTACTTC.

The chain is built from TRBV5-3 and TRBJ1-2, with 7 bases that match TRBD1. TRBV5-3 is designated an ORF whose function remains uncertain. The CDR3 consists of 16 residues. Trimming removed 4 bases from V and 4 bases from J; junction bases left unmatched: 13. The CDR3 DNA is TGTGCCAGAAGCCGAGGGACAGACGGTAGGAGCTATGGCTACACCTTC. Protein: CARSRGTDGRSYGYTF.

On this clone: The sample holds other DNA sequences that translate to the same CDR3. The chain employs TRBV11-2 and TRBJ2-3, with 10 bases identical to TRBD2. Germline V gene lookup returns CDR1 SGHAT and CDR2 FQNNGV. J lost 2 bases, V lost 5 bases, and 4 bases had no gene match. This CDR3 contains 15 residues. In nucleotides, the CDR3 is TGTGCCAGCAGCCTAACTAGCGGGGTCACAGATACGCAGTATTTT. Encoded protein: CASSLTSGVTDTQYF. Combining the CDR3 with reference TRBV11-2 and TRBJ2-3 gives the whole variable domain EAGVAQSPRYKIIEKRQSVAFWCNPISGHATLYWYQQILGQGPKLLIQFQNNGVVDDSQLPKDRFSAERLKGVDSTLKIQPAKLEDSAVYLCASSLTSGVTDTQYFGPGTRLTVL.